The 31 T cell receptor beta chains listed next were all sequenced from one sample in a study of spatial heterogeneity in lung cancer. Time point here: sample taken at primary tumor resection. No cell sorting; template was whole RNA from tumor, lung tissue or PBMC. TCRdb called the 5' RACE reads again in MiXCR, with one record for every CDR3 protein. The sample lists under 14,000 distinct CDR3 sequences, approximately 24% occurring once. Sequenced material: PBMCs, taken at surgery. These receptors all stem from a female donor with early-stage non-small cell lung cancer.

This clonotype has more than one count but fewer than ten. This chain connects TRBV28 to TRBJ1-5; D gene uncertain. This CDR3 spans 15 amino acids. The V and J ends lost 3 bases and 0 bases respectively, with 9 bases between them. CDR1 is MDHEN and CDR2 is SYDVKM in the germline V gene. CDR3 DNA sequence: TGTGCCAGCAGTTTTTTTTATAATAGCAATCAGCCCCAGCATTTT. Protein product: CASSFFYNSNQPQHF. The entire variable domain, with the rest obtained from reference TRBV28 and TRBJ1-5, is as follows: DVKVTQSSRYLVKRTGEKVFLECVQDMDHENMFWYRQDPGLGLRLIYFSYDVKMKEKGDIPEGYSVSREKKERFSLILESASTNQTSMYLCASSFFYNSNQPQHFGDGTRLSIL.

The J gene is TRBJ2-3, the V gene TRBV10-1; unclear D gene. The CDR3 is made up of 14 amino acids. The V and J ends lost 4 bases and 0 bases respectively, with 8 bases between them. The germline gives CDR1 WNHNN, CDR2 SYGVQD (reference sequence). CDR3 coding DNA: TGCGCCAGCAGTGCCCCTGGCAGCACAGATACGCAGTATTTT. It codes for CASSAPGSTDTQYF.

This clonotype occurred a few times. This chain uses TRBV28 with TRBJ2-7; D gene ambiguous. Germline-derived CDR1 and CDR2 are MDHEN and SYDVKM. CDR3 length: 13 amino acids. Between the trimmed V and J ends, which lost 1 base and 5 bases, there was a span of 9 bases. CDR3 sequence reads: CASSLSLTHEQYF. The CDR3 bases are TGTGCCAGCAGTTTATCACTTACCCACGAGCAGTACTTC.

This clonotype was seen more than once but under ten times. V gene TRBV2 combines with J gene TRBJ2-6; 9 bases fit TRBD1. J lost 4 bases, V lost 9 bases, and 13 bases had no gene match. The CDR3 runs to 17 residues. Germline V gene sequence: CDR1 SNHLY, CDR2 FYNNEI. CDR3 sequence: CASAGTGGARGANVLTF. CDR3 sequence (DNA): TGTGCCAGTGCTGGTACAGGGGGCGCGAGAGGGGCCAACGTCCTGACTTTC.

This clonotype is labeled medium-sized (0.01 to 0.1%). This rearrangement joins TRBV6-5 to TRBJ1-5; TRBD1 matches at 9 bases. The CDR3 extends over 14 amino acids. Germline loops: CDR1 MNHEY, CDR2 SVGAGI. The V gene end was trimmed by 4 bases and the J gene end by 6 bases; junction bases not matched to a gene: 4. In nucleotides, the CDR3 is TGTGCCAGCAGTTCCGGACAGGGGATTCAGCCCCAGCATTTT. Translating it yields CASSSGQGIQPQHF.

This clonotype is categorized as medium-sized. The rearrangement links TRBV9 to TRBJ2-3; D is unresolved. The CDR3 spans 12 residues. Trimming took 4 bases from V and 0 from J, leaving 3 bases between them. The germline gives CDR1 SGDLS, CDR2 YYNGEE. CDR3 DNA sequence: TGTGCCAGCAGCCTAAGCACAGATACGCAGTATTTT. It specifies CASSLSTDTQYF. Full variable domain (rest looked up from reference TRBV9 and TRBJ2-3): DSGVTQTPKHLITATGQRVTLRCSPRSGDLSVYWYQQSLDQGLQFLIQYYNGEERAKGNILERFSAQQFPDLHSELNLSSLELGDSALYFCASSLSTDTQYFGPGTRLTVL.

This clonotype was detected a few times. This sequence joins TRBV7-9 and TRBJ2-1, with 8 bases that match TRBD1. The CDR3 is 15 amino acids. CDR1 SEHNR and CDR2 FQNEAQ come from the germline V gene (reference sequence). V trimming: 3 bases; J trimming: 8 bases; junction bases outside the gene matches: 9. In nucleotides, the CDR3 is TGTGCCAGCAGCTTCGGTCAGGGGGCCTGGGATGAGCAGTTCTTC. Translated, it gives CASSFGQGAWDEQFF.

This clonotype is medium-sized in the sample. V usage is TRBV6-4 and J usage is TRBJ2-3, with D perhaps given as TRBD1 or TRBD2 (5 bases each). The germline CDR1 and CDR2 sequences are MRHNA and SNTAGT. The CDR3 totals 14 residues. The germline V and J ends were trimmed by 4 bases and 2 bases, with 10 bases remaining between them. CDR3 DNA: TGTGCCAGCAGTGCCATCGGGGCCACAGATACGCAGTATTTT. Its translation: CASSAIGATDTQYF.

A single count supports this clonotype. A read error may account for a junction end that differs from germline. The rearrangement links TRBV5-1 to TRBJ1-1; D uncertain. The CDR3 spans 14 residues. Germline V gene lookup returns CDR1 SGHRS and CDR2 YFSETQ. In nucleotides, the CDR3 is TGCGCCAGCAGCTCGGGCCGGGGTAACATTGAAGCTTTCTTT. Its protein is CASSSGRGNIEAFF.

This clonotype is medium-sized (0.01 to 0.1%). The chain links TRBV3-1 to TRBJ2-2; unclear D gene. The CDR3 length is 15 residues. Trimming left V 1 base short and J 4 bases short, with 10 bases between. CDR1 is LGHDT and CDR2 is YNNKEL in the germline V gene (reference sequence). In nucleotides, the CDR3 is TGTGCCAGCAGCCAAGGCAAGCGATCCACCGGGGAGCTGTTTTTT. This sequence encodes CASSQGKRSTGELFF.

The chain combines TRBV10-3 with TRBJ2-2; D unclear. V was pared by 0 bases and J by 4 bases, with 3 bases between. The CDR3 covers 13 residues. Germline loops: CDR1 ENHRY, CDR2 SYGVKD. The CDR3 here is CAISESVTGELFF. CDR3 in DNA: TGTGCCATCAGTGAGTCTGTCACCGGGGAGCTGTTTTTT.

For this clonotype: A much larger clone differs by one base, so this may be a read error. The genes are TRBV7-6 and TRBJ2-2; 7 bases map to TRBD1. Germline values: CDR1 SGHVS, CDR2 FNYEAQ. CDR3 size: 13 residues. The CDR3 sequence is CTSKGAKTGELFF. The CDR3 bases are TGTACCAGCAAGGGGGCGAAGACCGGGGAGCTGTTTTTT.

By sample share, this clonotype is medium-sized. The chain carries TRBV2 and TRBJ2-7; 7 bases match TRBD1. Per the germline V gene, CDR1 is SNHLY and CDR2 is FYNNEI. V was clipped by 6 bases and J by 2 bases; unmatched bases: 4. The CDR3 extends over 13 amino acids. CDR3 residues: CASRMTGPYEQYF. In DNA form, the CDR3 reads TGTGCCAGCAGGATGACAGGGCCCTACGAGCAGTACTTC.

The gene calls are TRBV6-6 and TRBJ2-7; the match to TRBD2 covers 7 bases. Germline CDR1 and CDR2: MNHNY and SVGAGI (reference sequence). With V trimmed by 2 bases and J by 2 bases, 3 bases remained unmatched. The CDR3 consists of 14 residues. The CDR3: CASSYGGGTYEQYF. The CDR3 DNA follows: TGTGCCAGCAGTTACGGGGGAGGGACCTACGAGCAGTACTTC.

The chain recombines TRBV6-6 with TRBJ1-4, with 7 bases fitting TRBD1. Germline V gene data show CDR1 as MNHNY and CDR2 as SVGAGI (reference sequence). Unmatched junction bases numbered 5, after V lost 6 bases and J lost 1 base. The CDR3 length is 15 residues. The CDR3 is CASRNPGGTNEKLFF. The CDR3 coding sequence is TGTGCCAGCAGAAACCCAGGGGGAACTAATGAAAAACTGTTTTTT.

This clonotype occurred a few times. The chain uses TRBV7-2 and TRBJ2-3; TRBD2 matches at 14 bases. Germline CDR1 is SGHTA and CDR2 is FQGNSA. The CDR3 contains 15 residues. V shed 5 bases, J shed 6 bases, and the junction held 4 bases outside the gene matches. CDR3 in DNA: TGTGCCAGCAGCAGGGGACTAGCGGGAGTGGATACGCAGTATTTT. This codes for CASSRGLAGVDTQYF.

This clonotype came up a few times. The CDR3 DNA follows: TGTGCCAGCAGATCCGGAGGGACAGGGGACGAAAAACTGTTTTTT. Its translation is CASRSGGTGDEKLFF. This chain links TRBV4-2 with TRBJ1-4, with 10 bases lining up with TRBD1. The V gene's germline CDR1 is LGHNA and CDR2 YNFKEQ. The CDR3 has 15 residues. The V segment lost 6 bases and the J segment 8 bases; nucleotides outside the gene matches: 9.

By its share, this clonotype is medium-sized. The chain combines TRBV3-1 with TRBJ2-1, with 10 bases aligning to TRBD2. With V trimmed by 4 bases and J by 3 bases, 9 bases remained unmatched. CDR3 length equals 17 residues. Germline CDR1 and CDR2: LGHDT and YNNKEL (reference sequence). The CDR3 sequence is CASSRVSGRLNYNEQFF. CDR3 sequence (DNA): TGTGCCAGCAGCCGGGTTAGCGGGAGGCTAAACTACAATGAGCAGTTCTTC.

Relative to its sample, this clonotype is medium-sized. The J gene is TRBJ2-7, the V gene TRBV13; D perhaps matches TRBD1 (6 bases). Trimming took off 5 bases at V and 4 bases at J, with 15 bases between the two ends. The CDR3 loop spans 14 amino acids. The germline CDR1 and CDR2 sequences are PRHDT and FYEKMQ (reference sequence). The CDR3 DNA sequence: TGTGCCAGCAGCCGCCCCGGGACATCTTACGAGCAGTACTTC. This gives the protein CASSRPGTSYEQYF.

This clonotype was counted ten times or more. This sequence joins TRBV29-1 and TRBJ2-3, with D perhaps TRBD2 (5 bases). The germline V and J ends were trimmed by 0 bases and 15 bases, with 16 bases remaining between them. CDR1 SQVTM and CDR2 ANQGSEA come from the germline V gene. The CDR3 length is 12 residues. The CDR3 sequence is CSVEDQDGVCYF. The CDR3 nucleotides read TGCAGCGTTGAAGACCAGGACGGGGTGTGTTATTTT.

This clonotype was counted a few times. This rearrangement joins TRBV7-9 to TRBJ1-2; a weak D match, TRBD1 (5 bases). Germline V gene lookup returns CDR1 SEHNR and CDR2 FQNEAQ (reference sequence). Trimming left V 4 bases short and J 3 bases short, with 9 bases between. CDR3 length: 13 amino acids. The CDR3 protein is CASSSEGHYGYTF. CDR3 nucleotide sequence: TGTGCCAGCAGCTCCGAGGGACACTATGGCTACACCTTC.

The chain employs TRBV6-5 and TRBJ1-4; no definite D call. CDR1 is MNHEY, CDR2 SVGAGI, per germline. Deletions cut 7 bases from V and 3 bases from J, with 12 bases between. This CDR3 region has 14 residues. Here the CDR3 reads CASKPVAANEKLFF. In DNA, the CDR3 is TGTGCCAGCAAACCCGTTGCAGCTAATGAAAAACTGTTTTTT.

The chain carries TRBV9 and TRBJ2-2; TRBD2 aligns across 8 bases. The CDR3 is made up of 16 amino acids. The germline V gene encodes CDR1 SGDLS and CDR2 YYNGEE. The V and J ends lost 0 bases and 4 bases, in that order; junction bases with no gene match: 5. The DNA of the CDR3 is TGTGCCAGCAGCGTAGCGGGTAGCGGGACCACCGGGGAGCTGTTTTTT. Amino acids: CASSVAGSGTTGELFF.

As regards this clonotype: This may be a read error, as it is one base from a much larger clone. This chain joins TRBV28 and TRBJ2-7; TRBD1 aligns across 7 bases. Germline loops: CDR1 MDHEN, CDR2 SYDVKM. This CDR3 has 14 amino acids. The CDR3 region has the DNA TGTACCAGCAGTTTCGTACAGGGGACCGACGAGCAGTACTTC. As protein: CTSSFVQGTDEQYF.

The rearrangement links TRBV5-6 to TRBJ2-2; tentative D call: TRBD1 (5 bases). The germline gives CDR1 SGHDT, CDR2 YYEEEE. Trimming left V 10 bases short and J 1 base short, with 8 bases between. The CDR3 is made up of 12 amino acids. The CDR3 reads CASDRNTGELFF. The CDR3, as DNA: TGTGCCTCTGACAGGAACACCGGGGAGCTGTTTTTT.

The V and J genes are TRBV7-9 and TRBJ1-5; D is possibly TRBD1 (5 bases). CDR3 length equals 15 residues. Per the germline V gene, CDR1 is SEHNR and CDR2 is FQNEAQ (reference sequence). Trimming removed 1 base from V and 3 bases from J, with 10 bases in between. CDR3 nucleotides: TGTGCCAGCAGCTTAGAGCAGGGCTCCAATCAGCCCCAGCATTTT. Its protein is CASSLEQGSNQPQHF.

The chain has TRBV19 and TRBJ1-4; possibly TRBD1 for D (6 bases). Germline assignment: CDR1 LNHDA and CDR2 SQIVND (reference sequence). The CDR3 has 13 amino acids. Trimming removed 10 bases at V and 4 bases at J, with 13 bases between. DNA for the CDR3: TGTGCCACTCAAAGGGGGTTTAATGAAAAACTGTTTTTT. This sequence encodes CATQRGFNEKLFF.

Only a few counts were recorded for this clonotype. The chain employs TRBV2 and TRBJ2-7; D not certain. The CDR3 is made up of 11 amino acids. Trimming cost V 0 bases and J 10 bases, with 7 bases left between them. Germline lookup yields CDR1 SNHLY and CDR2 FYNNEI. The CDR3 region has the DNA TGTGCCAGCAGTGAAGCGGCAGGCCAGTACTTC. Translation: CASSEAAGQYF.

As regards this clonotype: A much larger clone is a single base away; this may be a read error. The chain links TRBV6-2 or TRBV6-3 to TRBJ2-1; weak D call: TRBD2 (5 bases). Germline lookup yields CDR1 MNHEY and CDR2 SVGEGT. The CDR3 has 14 residues. CDR3 sequence reads: CTSRLRESDNEQFF. DNA for the CDR3: TGTACCAGCAGGCTTAGGGAGAGCGACAATGAGCAGTTCTTC.

About this clonotype itself: One base away lies a much larger clone, so this may be a sequencing read error. The chain is built from TRBV3-1 and TRBJ2-7; either TRBD1 or TRBD2 may fit D (5 bases each). The CDR3 is made up of 16 amino acids. In germline, CDR1 is LGHDT, CDR2 YNNKEL (reference sequence). The CDR3 nucleotides are TGTGCCAGCAACCAAGTCAGTCGGGGACCCCCGGGCGAGCAGTACTTC. It encodes CASNQVSRGPPGEQYF.

This clonotype was seen more than once but under ten times. The V gene is TRBV20-1, the J gene TRBJ2-2; maybe TRBD2 (6 bases). Germline V gene sequence: CDR1 DFQATT, CDR2 SNEGSKA (reference sequence). V was clipped by 6 bases and J by 0 bases, with 14 bases between them. This CDR3 comprises 15 residues. CDR3 nucleotide sequence: TGCAGTGCCGTCGCAGGACTATCGAACACCGGGGAGCTGTTTTTT. Translating gives CSAVAGLSNTGELFF.